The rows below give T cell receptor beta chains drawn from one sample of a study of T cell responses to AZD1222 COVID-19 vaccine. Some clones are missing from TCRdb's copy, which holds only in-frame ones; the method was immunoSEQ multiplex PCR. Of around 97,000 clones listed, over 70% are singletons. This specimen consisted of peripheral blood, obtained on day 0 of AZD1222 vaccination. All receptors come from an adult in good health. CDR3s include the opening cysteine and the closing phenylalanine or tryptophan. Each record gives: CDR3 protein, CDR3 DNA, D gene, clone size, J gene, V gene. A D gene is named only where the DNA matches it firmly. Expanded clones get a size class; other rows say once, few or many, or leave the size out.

CDR3aa: CASSYDDGAHEKLFF
CDR3nt: TGTGCCAGCAGCTACGACGACGGGGCGCATGAAAAACTGTTTTTT
d_gene: .
abundance: .
j_gene: TRBJ1-4
v_gene: TRBV11-2

CDR3aa: CASSPRPTSETQYF
CDR3nt: TGTGCCAGCAGCCCCCGCCCCACGTCGGAGACCCAGTACTTC
d_gene: .
abundance: .
j_gene: TRBJ2-5
v_gene: TRBV7-6

CDR3aa: CASSGTRDQETQYF
CDR3nt: TGTGCCAGCAGTGGGACTAGGGACCAAGAGACCCAGTACTTC
d_gene: TRBD2
abundance: .
j_gene: TRBJ2-5
v_gene: TRBV2

CDR3aa: CASSPPGQGDYEQYF
CDR3nt: TGTGCCAGCTCACCACCGGGACAGGGAGACTACGAGCAGTACTTC
d_gene: TRBD1
abundance: .
j_gene: TRBJ2-7
v_gene: TRBV18

CDR3aa: CASSQRLHNEKLFF
CDR3nt: TGTGCCAGCAGCCAAAGACTGCATAATGAAAAACTGTTTTTT
d_gene: .
abundance: .
j_gene: TRBJ1-4
v_gene: TRBV3-1/TRBV3-2

CDR3aa: CAIRPTGGGVGDTQYF
CDR3nt: TGTGCCATCAGACCCACTGGCGGGGGCGTTGGGGATACGCAGTATTTT
d_gene: .
abundance: .
j_gene: TRBJ2-3
v_gene: TRBV10-3

CDR3aa: CATSGDLTYEQYF
CDR3nt: TGTGCCACCAGTGGAGACTTAACCTACGAGCAGTACTTC
d_gene: .
abundance: .
j_gene: TRBJ2-7
v_gene: TRBV24-1

CDR3aa: CASSLQGLHTGELFF
CDR3nt: TGTGCCAGCAGCTTACAGGGCCTGCACACCGGGGAGCTGTTTTTT
d_gene: .
abundance: .
j_gene: TRBJ2-2
v_gene: TRBV5-4

CDR3aa: CASSLVHADTQYF
CDR3nt: TGTGCCAGCAGCTTAGTCCACGCAGATACGCAGTATTTT
d_gene: .
abundance: .
j_gene: TRBJ2-3
v_gene: TRBV11-3

CDR3aa: CASSVIGQTSGNTIYF
CDR3nt: TGTGCCAGCAGTGTCATTGGACAGACCTCTGGAAACACCATATATTTT
d_gene: .
abundance: .
j_gene: TRBJ1-3
v_gene: TRBV2

CDR3aa: CASSLGSNQPQHF
CDR3nt: TGTGCCAGCAGTTTAGGGAGTAATCAGCCCCAGCATTTT
d_gene: .
abundance: .
j_gene: TRBJ1-5
v_gene: TRBV12-3/TRBV12-4

CDR3aa: CASSESSPAEQFF
CDR3nt: TGCGCCAGCAGTGAGTCGTCCCCAGCTGAGCAGTTCTTC
d_gene: .
abundance: once
j_gene: TRBJ2-1
v_gene: TRBV10-1

CDR3aa: CASSFAGGHYEQYF
CDR3nt: TGTGCCAGCAGTTTCGCGGGGGGGCACTACGAGCAGTACTTC
d_gene: TRBD2
abundance: .
j_gene: TRBJ2-7
v_gene: TRBV27

CDR3aa: CASSPPDRGSGYTF
CDR3nt: TGTGCCAGCAGCCCCCCGGACAGGGGAAGCGGCTACACCTTC
d_gene: TRBD1
abundance: .
j_gene: TRBJ1-2
v_gene: TRBV6-2/TRBV6-3

CDR3aa: CASSPPSSEAFF
CDR3nt: TGTGCCAGCAGCCCCCCAAGCTCTGAAGCTTTCTTT
d_gene: .
abundance: .
j_gene: TRBJ1-1
v_gene: TRBV3-1/TRBV3-2

CDR3aa: CASSPRLAGGINEQFF
CDR3nt: TGTGCCAGCAGCCCTCGACTAGCGGGGGGGATCAATGAGCAGTTCTTC
d_gene: TRBD2
abundance: few
j_gene: TRBJ2-1
v_gene: TRBV11-1

CDR3aa: CASSLNSGLYEQYF
CDR3nt: TGTGCCAGCAGCTTAAATAGCGGACTCTACGAGCAGTACTTC
d_gene: .
abundance: .
j_gene: TRBJ2-7
v_gene: TRBV7-8

CDR3aa: CASSLRPTSEKLFF
CDR3nt: TGTGCCAGCAGCTTAAGGCCAACGTCCGAAAAACTGTTTTTT
d_gene: .
abundance: .
j_gene: TRBJ1-4
v_gene: TRBV11-1

CDR3aa: CASSEAAVRGYTF
CDR3nt: TGTGCCAGCAGTGAAGCGGCAGTCCGGGGCTACACCTTC
d_gene: .
abundance: .
j_gene: TRBJ1-2
v_gene: TRBV6-1

CDR3aa: CASSHLAGDEQYF
CDR3nt: TGTGCCAGCAGCCATCTAGCGGGAGACGAGCAGTACTTC
d_gene: TRBD2
abundance: .
j_gene: TRBJ2-7
v_gene: TRBV14

CDR3aa: CASSRNRGENGYTF
CDR3nt: TGTGCCAGCAGTAGAAACAGGGGGGAGAATGGCTACACCTTC
d_gene: TRBD1
abundance: once
j_gene: TRBJ1-2
v_gene: TRBV6-5

CDR3aa: CASSLAGLGTEAFF
CDR3nt: TGTGCCAGTAGCCTAGCGGGTTTGGGCACTGAAGCTTTCTTT
d_gene: .
abundance: .
j_gene: TRBJ1-1
v_gene: TRBV19

CDR3aa: CASRGRDSPNAEAFF
CDR3nt: TGTGCCAGCAGGGGGCGGGACAGCCCGAACGCTGAAGCTTTCTTT
d_gene: TRBD1
abundance: .
j_gene: TRBJ1-1
v_gene: TRBV2

CDR3aa: CASSQEWTGVGYEQYF
CDR3nt: TGCGCCAGCAGCCAAGAATGGACAGGGGTCGGCTACGAGCAGTACTTC
d_gene: TRBD1
abundance: .
j_gene: TRBJ2-7
v_gene: TRBV4-3

CDR3aa: CASSPRAANNSPLHF
CDR3nt: TGTGCCAGCAGCCCGAGGGCAGCGAATAATTCACCCCTCCACTTT
d_gene: .
abundance: .
j_gene: TRBJ1-6
v_gene: TRBV3-1/TRBV3-2

CDR3aa: CAWRDRGTYEQYF
CDR3nt: TGTGCCTGGAGGGACAGGGGAACCTACGAGCAGTACTTC
d_gene: TRBD1
abundance: .
j_gene: TRBJ2-7
v_gene: TRBV30

CDR3aa: CASSYAGTTEETQYF
CDR3nt: TGTGCCAGCAGTTACGCCGGGACCACGGAAGAGACCCAGTACTTC
d_gene: .
abundance: .
j_gene: TRBJ2-5
v_gene: TRBV6-5

CDR3aa: CASSPRKASGVRETQYF
CDR3nt: TGCGCCAGCAGCCCCAGGAAGGCTAGCGGGGTTCGAGAGACCCAGTACTTC
d_gene: TRBD2
abundance: once
j_gene: TRBJ2-5
v_gene: TRBV4-1

CDR3aa: CASSLGDRGNTEAFF
CDR3nt: TGTGCCAGCAGCTTGGGGGACAGGGGGAACACTGAAGCTTTCTTT
d_gene: TRBD1
abundance: .
j_gene: TRBJ1-1
v_gene: TRBV5-8

CDR3aa: CAWGQGADEKLFF
CDR3nt: TGTGCCTGGGGTCAGGGGGCTGATGAAAAACTGTTTTTT
d_gene: TRBD1
abundance: .
j_gene: TRBJ1-4
v_gene: TRBV30

CDR3aa: CASSQDTKGNEQFF
CDR3nt: TGCGCCAGCAGCCAAGATACCAAGGGGAATGAGCAGTTCTTC
d_gene: .
abundance: .
j_gene: TRBJ2-1
v_gene: TRBV4-1

CDR3aa: CASSGDSEAFF
CDR3nt: TGTGCCAGCAGTGGCGACAGTGAAGCTTTCTTT
d_gene: .
abundance: .
j_gene: TRBJ1-1
v_gene: TRBV2

CDR3aa: CASSLEGTGNYGYTF
CDR3nt: TGTGCCAGCAGCTTAGAGGGGACTGGCAACTATGGCTACACCTTC
d_gene: .
abundance: .
j_gene: TRBJ1-2
v_gene: TRBV7-6

CDR3aa: CASSIGGGIGETQYF
CDR3nt: TGTGCCAGTAGTATAGGGGGCGGGATAGGAGAGACCCAGTACTTC
d_gene: .
abundance: .
j_gene: TRBJ2-5
v_gene: TRBV19

CDR3aa: CASRRDSNYGYTF
CDR3nt: TGTGCCAGCAGACGGGACAGCAACTATGGCTACACCTTC
d_gene: TRBD1
abundance: .
j_gene: TRBJ1-2
v_gene: TRBV12-3/TRBV12-4

CDR3aa: CASSFVAGGPQETQYF
CDR3nt: TGTGCCAGCAGTTTCGTAGCGGGAGGGCCTCAAGAGACCCAGTACTTC
d_gene: TRBD2
abundance: .
j_gene: TRBJ2-5
v_gene: TRBV28

CDR3aa: CASSQGQSNEKLFF
CDR3nt: TGCGCCAGCAGCCAGGGACAGAGTAATGAAAAACTGTTTTTT
d_gene: TRBD1
abundance: .
j_gene: TRBJ1-4
v_gene: TRBV4-3

CDR3aa: CASSDKGAGGYTF
CDR3nt: TGTGCCAGCAGTGATAAGGGGGCGGGAGGCTACACCTTC
d_gene: TRBD1
abundance: once
j_gene: TRBJ1-2
v_gene: TRBV6-1

CDR3aa: CASRPDRVRNTEAFF
CDR3nt: TGTGCCAGCAGGCCCGACAGGGTGAGAAACACTGAAGCTTTCTTT
d_gene: TRBD1
abundance: .
j_gene: TRBJ1-1
v_gene: TRBV2

CDR3aa: CASSPVGNYGYTF
CDR3nt: TGTGCCAGCAGCCCTGTTGGTAACTATGGCTACACCTTC
d_gene: .
abundance: .
j_gene: TRBJ1-2
v_gene: TRBV7-9

CDR3aa: CASSLGTGGMNTEAFF
CDR3nt: TGTGCCAGCAGCTTGGGGACAGGTGGCATGAACACTGAAGCTTTCTTT
d_gene: TRBD1
abundance: few
j_gene: TRBJ1-1
v_gene: TRBV7-2

CDR3aa: CSAPKVYEQYF
CDR3nt: TGCAGTGCCCCCAAGGTCTACGAGCAGTACTTC
d_gene: .
abundance: .
j_gene: TRBJ2-7
v_gene: TRBV20-1

CDR3aa: CASSSGLAGVGQYF
CDR3nt: TGTGCCAGCAGCTCGGGACTAGCGGGAGTAGGCCAGTACTTC
d_gene: TRBD2
abundance: .
j_gene: TRBJ2-7
v_gene: TRBV9

CDR3aa: CASSYSGTEFLYGYTF
CDR3nt: TGTGCCAGCAGTTACTCCGGGACAGAGTTTTTATATGGCTACACCTTC
d_gene: TRBD1
abundance: .
j_gene: TRBJ1-2
v_gene: TRBV6-5

CDR3aa: CASRTSGTYEQYF
CDR3nt: TGTGCCAGTAGAACTAGCGGTACCTACGAGCAGTACTTC
d_gene: TRBD2
abundance: few
j_gene: TRBJ2-7
v_gene: TRBV19

CDR3aa: CASSLQVQGAGYTF
CDR3nt: TGCGCCAGCAGCTTGCAGGTACAGGGGGCCGGCTACACCTTC
d_gene: TRBD1
abundance: .
j_gene: TRBJ1-2
v_gene: TRBV5-1

CDR3aa: CASSPRSGTGLYEQYF
CDR3nt: TGTGCCAGCTCACCTCGCTCCGGGACAGGCCTCTACGAGCAGTACTTC
d_gene: TRBD1
abundance: .
j_gene: TRBJ2-7
v_gene: TRBV18